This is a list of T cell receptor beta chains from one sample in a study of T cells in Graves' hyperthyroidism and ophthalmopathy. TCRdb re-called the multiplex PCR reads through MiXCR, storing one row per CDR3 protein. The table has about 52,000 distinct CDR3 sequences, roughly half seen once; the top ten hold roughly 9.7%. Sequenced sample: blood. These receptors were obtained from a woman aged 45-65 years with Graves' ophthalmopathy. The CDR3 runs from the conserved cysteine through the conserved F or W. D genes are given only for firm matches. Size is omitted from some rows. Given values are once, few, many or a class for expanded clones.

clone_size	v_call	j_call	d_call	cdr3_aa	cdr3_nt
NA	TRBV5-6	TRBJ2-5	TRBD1	CASSARQGDETQYF	TGTGCCAGCAGCGCAAGACAGGGTGACGAGACCCAGTACTTC
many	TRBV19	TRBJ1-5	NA	CASRGQAEQPQHF	TGTGCCAGTAGGGGGCAGGCAGAACAGCCCCAGCATTTT
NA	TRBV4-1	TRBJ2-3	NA	CASSQSPRDKRTDTQYF	TGCGCCAGCAGCCAATCCCCCCGGGACAAACGCACAGATACGCAGTATTTT
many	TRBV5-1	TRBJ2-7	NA	CASSLEGYEQYF	TGCGCCAGCAGCTTGGAAGGGTACGAGCAGTACTTC
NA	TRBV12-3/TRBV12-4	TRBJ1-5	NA	CASSHRQERNQPQHF	TGTGCCAGCAGTCACCGACAGGAGAGAAATCAGCCCCAGCATTTT
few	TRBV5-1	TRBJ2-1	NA	CASSLNSNLNEQFF	TGTGCCAGCAGCTTAAATAGCAATCTGAATGAGCAGTTCTTC
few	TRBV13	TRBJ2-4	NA	CASSLVRMGKNIQYF	TGTGCCAGCAGCTTGGTGAGGATGGGCAAAAACATTCAGTACTTC
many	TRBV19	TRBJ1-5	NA	CASSPRHTTTSNQPQHF	TGTGCCAGTAGTCCGAGACACACCACTACGAGCAATCAGCCCCAGCATTTT
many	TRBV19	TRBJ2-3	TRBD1	CASSISQGVGTDTQYF	TGTGCCAGTAGTATCAGTCAGGGGGTCGGCACAGATACGCAGTATTTT
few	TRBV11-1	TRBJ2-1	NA	CASSEYSGYNSEQFF	TGTGCCAGCAGTGAATACAGCGGATACAATAGTGAGCAGTTCTTC
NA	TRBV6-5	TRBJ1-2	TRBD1	CASSYGTGEYGYTF	TGTGCCAGCAGTTACGGGACAGGGGAATATGGCTACACCTTC
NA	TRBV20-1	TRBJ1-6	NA	CSAGRGWDGALPLHF	TGCAGCGCTGGACGGGGCTGGGACGGGGCTCTGCCCCTCCACTTT
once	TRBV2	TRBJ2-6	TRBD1	CASVEVDRGLGANVLTF	TGTGCCAGCGTTGAAGTTGACAGGGGGCTTGGGGCCAACGTCCTGACTTTC
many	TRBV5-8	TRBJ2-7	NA	CASSQGRRVDEQYF	TGTGCCAGCAGCCAGGGACGTCGTGTGGACGAGCAGTACTTC
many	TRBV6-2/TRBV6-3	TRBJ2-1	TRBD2	CASSYLAGGYNEQFF	TGTGCCAGCTCATATCTAGCGGGAGGTTATAATGAGCAGTTCTTC
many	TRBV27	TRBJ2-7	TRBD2	CASKTSGLSYEQYF	TGTGCCAGCAAGACTAGCGGGCTCTCCTACGAGCAGTACTTC
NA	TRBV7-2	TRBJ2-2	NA	CASVRELFF	TGTGCCTCCGTCCGGGAGCTGTTTTTT
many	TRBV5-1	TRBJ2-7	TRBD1	CASSLSGQGYEQYF	TGCGCCAGCAGCTTGTCGGGACAGGGTTACGAGCAGTACTTC
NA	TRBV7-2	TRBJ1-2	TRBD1	CASEWDPIPGQGANYGYTF	TGTGCCAGCGAGTGGGACCCGATCCCGGGACAGGGAGCTAACTATGGCTACACCTTC
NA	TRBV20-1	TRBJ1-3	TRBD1	CSASATGGGNTIYF	TGCAGTGCGTCGGCGACAGGGGGCGGAAACACCATATATTTT
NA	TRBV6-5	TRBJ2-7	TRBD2	CASSYDLAASSYEQYF	TGTGCCAGCAGTTACGATCTAGCGGCGTCATCCTACGAGCAGTACTTC
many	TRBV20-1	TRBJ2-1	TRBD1	CSARGGGTGSYNEQFF	TGCAGTGCTAGGGGGGGGGGGACAGGGTCCTACAATGAGCAGTTCTTC
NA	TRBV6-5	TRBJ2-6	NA	CASRKGGANVLTF	TGTGCCAGCAGGAAGGGGGGGGCCAACGTCCTGACTTTC
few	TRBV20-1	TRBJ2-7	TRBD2	CSAPGLADLFSYEQYF	TGCAGTGCCCCGGGACTAGCGGATTTGTTTTCCTACGAGCAGTACTTC
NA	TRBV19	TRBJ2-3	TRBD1	CASSPGDRGSFTDTQYF	TGTGCCAGTAGTCCCGGGGACAGGGGGTCCTTCACAGATACGCAGTATTTT
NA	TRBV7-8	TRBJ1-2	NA	CASSFRPDSGGGYTF	TGTGCCAGCAGCTTCCGCCCGGACAGTGGTGGGGGCTACACCTTC
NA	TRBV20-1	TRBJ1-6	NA	CSAKGEGSYNPPLHF	TGCAGTGCTAAAGGGGAGGGGTCCTATAATCCACCCCTCCACTTT
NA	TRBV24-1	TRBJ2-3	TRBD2	CATSDNLAGADTQYF	TGTGCCACCAGTGATAACCTAGCGGGGGCAGATACGCAGTATTTT
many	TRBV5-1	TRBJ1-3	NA	CASSLDFRNTIYF	TGCGCCAGCAGCTTGGATTTTCGGAACACCATATATTTT
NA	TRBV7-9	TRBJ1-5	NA	CASSLVWSQSEYEHF	TGTGCCAGCAGCTTAGTGTGGTCGCAGTCAGAGTACGAGCATTTT
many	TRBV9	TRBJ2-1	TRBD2	CASSVSGTSGSEQFF	TGTGCCAGCAGCGTATCCGGAACTAGCGGTAGTGAGCAGTTCTTC
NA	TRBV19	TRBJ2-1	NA	CVSSRAESAYNEQFF	TGTGTCAGTAGTAGGGCCGAGAGCGCCTACAATGAGCAGTTCTTC
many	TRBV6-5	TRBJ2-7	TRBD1	CASSPTGTGVYEQYF	TGTGCCAGCAGTCCTACCGGGACAGGGGTCTACGAGCAGTACTTC
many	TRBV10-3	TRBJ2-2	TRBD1	CAIGTGQGGAGELFF	TGTGCCATCGGTACGGGACAGGGAGGGGCCGGGGAGCTGTTTTTT
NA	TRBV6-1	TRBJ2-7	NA	CASSETGRGYEQYF	TGTGCCAGCAGTGAGACAGGGAGGGGCTACGAGCAGTACTTC
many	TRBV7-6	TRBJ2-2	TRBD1	CASSLLTGGSTGELFF	TGTGCCAGCAGCTTACTGACAGGGGGAAGCACCGGGGAGCTGTTTTTT
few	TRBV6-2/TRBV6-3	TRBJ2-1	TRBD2	CASSPASGSREQFF	TGTGCCAGCAGTCCGGCTAGCGGGAGCCGTGAGCAGTTCTTC
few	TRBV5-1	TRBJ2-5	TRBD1	CASSLFRAGGAGTQYF	TGCGCCAGCAGCTTGTTCAGGGCAGGGGGCGCGGGGACCCAGTACTTC
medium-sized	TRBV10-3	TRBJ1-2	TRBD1	CAITHTTGGDYGYTF	TGTGCCATCACCCACACCACAGGGGGAGACTATGGCTACACCTTC
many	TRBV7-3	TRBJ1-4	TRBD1	CASSQPRKDRDGKLFF	TGCGCCAGCAGCCAACCAAGAAAAGACAGGGATGGAAAACTGTTTTTT
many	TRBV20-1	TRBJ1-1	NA	CSARPDPTEAFF	TGCAGTGCTAGACCCGACCCCACTGAAGCTTTCTTT
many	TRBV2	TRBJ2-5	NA	CASRQDVKTQYF	TGTGCCAGCAGACAGGACGTGAAGACCCAGTACTTC
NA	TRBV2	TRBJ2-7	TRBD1	CASSDPPGQGAYEQYF	TGTGCCAGCAGTGATCCACCGGGACAGGGGGCTTACGAGCAGTACTTC
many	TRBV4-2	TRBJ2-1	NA	CASSQALGSVPNEQFF	TGTGCCAGCAGCCAAGCCCTGGGTTCGGTTCCCAATGAGCAGTTCTTC
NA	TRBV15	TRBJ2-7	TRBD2	CATSSPGLAGVEQYF	TGTGCCACCAGCAGTCCGGGACTAGCGGGAGTTGAGCAGTACTTC
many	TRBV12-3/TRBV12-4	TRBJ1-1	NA	CASRLNRRGNTEAFF	TGTGCCAGCAGATTAAACAGGAGAGGCAACACTGAAGCTTTCTTT
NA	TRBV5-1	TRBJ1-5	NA	CASSLVGARDNNQPQHF	TGCGCCAGCAGCTTGGTGGGGGCCCGGGACAACAATCAGCCCCAGCATTTT
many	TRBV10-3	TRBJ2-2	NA	CAISEDIPNTGELFF	TGTGCCATCAGTGAGGACATCCCGAACACCGGGGAGCTGTTTTTT
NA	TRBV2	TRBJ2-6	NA	CASSETGPNTEAF	TGTGCCAGCAGTGAAACGGGACCGAACACTGAAGCTTTC
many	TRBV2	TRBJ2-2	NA	CASSEGPGELFF	TGTGCCAGCAGTGAGGGCCCCGGGGAGCTGTTTTTT
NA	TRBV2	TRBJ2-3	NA	CATLAGGDTQYF	TGTGCCACCCTAGCCGGGGGAGATACGCAGTATTTT